Listed below are T cell receptor beta chains from one sample, sequenced in a study of CXCR3-negative and CXCR3-positive naive CD8 T cells. TCRdb reprocessed the 5' RACE reads and stores each CDR3 protein as one record, lacking DNA. In total, the table holds about 41,000 distinct CDR3 sequences. Sequenced: naive CXCR3- CD8+ T cells from blood. These receptors were obtained from a human donor in good health. Some clones in this sample may be carry-over from other donors' samples. The CDR3 runs from the conserved cysteine through the conserved F or W. The order of the fields is V gene, J gene, CDR3 protein.

TRBV5-5	TRBJ2-7	CASSFGRVDEQYF
TRBV7-2	TRBJ1-2	CASSVRDIGYTF
TRBV6-5	TRBJ2-2	CASSYSIAGEGDTGELFF
TRBV20-1	TRBJ2-3	CSANRDGESTDTQYF
TRBV7-9	TRBJ1-5	CAGQGDNQPQHF
TRBV20-1	TRBJ2-7	CSARDLRGGTYEQYF
TRBV2	TRBJ2-1	CASSESQRSYNEQFF
TRBV7-2	TRBJ2-7	CASSLATGIEQYF
TRBV27	TRBJ1-5	CASSLGNQPQHF
TRBV9	TRBJ2-3	CASSVFTSGTDTQYF
TRBV12-3/TRBV12-4	TRBJ2-1	CASSGPSLRGHTHNEQFF